This TCR beta chain was documented in a study of T cell responses to AZD1222 COVID-19 vaccine. Study-wide results and caveats: Sampled repertoires all dated from after the peak T cell response. Donors, mostly white British, included more females; clonal diversity was possibly underestimated.

Clones were sequenced by immunoSEQ multiplex PCR, and TCRdb holds only the in-frame ones, with some missing. The sample yields approximately 190,000 clones, over 80% seen once. A remark on this clone: Its matching antigen is unknown.

This CDR3 contains 15 residues. V lost 5 bases and J 9 bases, leaving 17 bases between the germline ends. Per germline, CDR1 MNHEY and CDR2 SVGEGT. Sequences were derived from peripheral blood, sampled on day 0 of AZD1222 vaccination. The genes are TRBV6-2 or TRBV6-3 and TRBJ1-6; D is ambiguous. The origin of this receptor is an adult in good health. Written as DNA, the CDR3 is TGTGCCAGCAGTGGACTGGCGAGGCTCTTTTCACCCCTCCACTTT. It translates to CASSGLARLFSPLHF.